This is a list of T cell receptor beta chains from one sample in a study of T cell changes during pregnancy in multiple sclerosis. TCRdb keeps only in-frame clones here, not all; method: immunoSEQ multiplex PCR. The sample comprises tens of thousands of clones, around 93% of which are singletons, and roughly 3.9% rests with the top ten. Sequenced material: CD8+ T cells from peripheral blood mononuclear cells, taken after pregnancy. The receptors shown here come from a female donor with multiple sclerosis, enrolled in a pregnancy study. Both conserved end residues are trimmed from each CDR3. The D gene is left open where the match is weak. Not all rows give a size; the values are once, few, many and, for expanded clones, a class.

clone size,D gene,V gene,CDR3 protein
once,TRBD2,TRBV7-9,ASSAQTSGRTYEQY
.,.,TRBV7-9,ASSFPVRGENTEAF
.,.,TRBV27,ASIPEPQETQY
.,TRBD1,TRBV27,ASSLGTGAYEQY
.,.,TRBV7-2,ASSLAGGSSPLH
.,.,TRBV28,ASSLRGGEQF
.,TRBD1,TRBV5-1,ASSNSTGGGETQY
once,.,TRBV2,ASSAFYEQY
once,.,TRBV12-5,ASGPPLSEQF
.,.,TRBV7-6,ASSPPTGVLNNEQF
.,.,TRBV18,ASSPGEVNLAKNIQY
.,.,TRBV7-8,ASSFPNRDFQTYEQY
.,.,TRBV2,ASSDRQTNTEAF
once,TRBD1,TRBV5-8,ASSPGQGRNEQF
.,.,TRBV5-1,ASSLDRVVSTEAF
few,.,TRBV19,ASRARGRGDQPQH
.,TRBD2,TRBV6-5,ASREGLAVYEQY
.,TRBD2,TRBV30,AWSILAGTNEQF
.,TRBD1,TRBV7-9,ASSQMYKGDRGYEQY
.,TRBD1,TRBV6-1,ASSVDRESEKLF
.,TRBD2,TRBV19,ASSRLSAGVKYNEQF
once,.,TRBV9,ASSVGGTGLNYEQY
.,TRBD1,TRBV15,ATAGGSYNEQF
.,TRBD2,TRBV6-4,ASSQRGGDSTDTQY
once,.,TRBV6-6,ASIGQSGNIQY
.,.,TRBV5-1,ASSWQPGQGRYEQY
once,.,TRBV6-1,ASSYGGISYNEQF
.,.,TRBV30,AWSVRGVTGRNTEAF
.,.,TRBV6-1,ASSDSWGLGAEAF
.,.,TRBV20-1,SVTGLYGYT
.,.,TRBV7-8,ASSSQGSPYEQY
.,.,TRBV4-1,ASSHRGGMNTEAF
.,TRBD2,TRBV9,ASSVSTSGGAYVDYNEQF
.,.,TRBV28,ASSSPLGQGILGGELF
.,.,TRBV29-1,SVESQAYEQY
few,TRBD2,TRBV13,ASSLGLGLAGGHVPDTQY
once,.,TRBV7-6,ASSLTGDYEQY
once,.,TRBV27,ASSLSRGKQGSKETQY
.,TRBD2,TRBV7-6,ASSLAKRGDTDTQY
.,.,TRBV7-3,ASSLGLQETQY
.,TRBD2,TRBV4-2,ASSQDWASGTYEQY
.,.,TRBV6-1,ASSETQRYTDTQY
.,.,TRBV27,ASSLGQAATYEQY
.,TRBD1,TRBV16,ASSRGTGHLNTEAF